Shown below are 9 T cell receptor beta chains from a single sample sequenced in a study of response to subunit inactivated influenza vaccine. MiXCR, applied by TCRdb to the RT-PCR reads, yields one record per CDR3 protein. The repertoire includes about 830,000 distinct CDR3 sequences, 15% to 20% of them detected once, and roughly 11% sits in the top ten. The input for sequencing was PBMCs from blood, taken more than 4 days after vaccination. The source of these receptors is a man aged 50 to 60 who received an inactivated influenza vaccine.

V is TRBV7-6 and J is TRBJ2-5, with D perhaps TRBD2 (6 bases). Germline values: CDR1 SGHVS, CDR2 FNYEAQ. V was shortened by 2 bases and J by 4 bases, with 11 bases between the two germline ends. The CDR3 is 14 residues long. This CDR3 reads CASSLRERIETQYF. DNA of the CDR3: TGTGCCAGCAGCTTACGGGAGCGGATAGAGACCCAGTACTTC.

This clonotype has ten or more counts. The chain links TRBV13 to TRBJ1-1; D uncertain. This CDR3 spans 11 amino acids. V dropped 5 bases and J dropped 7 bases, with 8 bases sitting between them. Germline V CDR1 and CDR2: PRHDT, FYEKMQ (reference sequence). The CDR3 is CASSLGSEAFF. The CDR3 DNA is TGTGCCAGCAGCCTCGGGAGTGAAGCTTTCTTT.

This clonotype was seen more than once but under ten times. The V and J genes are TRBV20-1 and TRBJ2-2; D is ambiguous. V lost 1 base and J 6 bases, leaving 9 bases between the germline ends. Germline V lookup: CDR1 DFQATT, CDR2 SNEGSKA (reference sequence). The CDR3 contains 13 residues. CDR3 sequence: CSARVGGAGELFF. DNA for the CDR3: TGCAGTGCTAGAGTAGGCGGTGCCGGGGAGCTGTTTTTT.

The CDR3 region is CASTPGQGRWTGELFF. The CDR3 nucleotides read TGTGCCAGTACCCCCGGGCAGGGTCGGTGGACCGGGGAGCTGTTTTTT. This chain uses TRBV19 with TRBJ2-2; D might be TRBD1 (5 bases). Trimming left V 7 bases short and J 5 bases short, with 20 bases between. Germline CDR1 is LNHDA and CDR2 is SQIVND (reference sequence). The CDR3 length is 16 residues.

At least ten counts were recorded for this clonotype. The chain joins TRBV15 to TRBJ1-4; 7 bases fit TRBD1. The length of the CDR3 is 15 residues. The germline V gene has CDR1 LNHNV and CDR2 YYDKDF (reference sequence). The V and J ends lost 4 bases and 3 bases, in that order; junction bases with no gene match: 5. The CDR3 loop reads CATSITGDSNEKLFF. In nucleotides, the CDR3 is TGTGCCACCAGCATTACAGGGGACTCTAATGAAAAACTGTTTTTT. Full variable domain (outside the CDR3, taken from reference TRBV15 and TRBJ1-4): DAMVIQNPRYQVTQFGKPVTLSCSQTLNHNVMYWYQQKSSQAPKLLFHYYDKDFNNEADTPDNFQSRRPNTSFCFLDIRSPGLGDTAMYLCATSITGDSNEKLFFGSGTQLSVL.

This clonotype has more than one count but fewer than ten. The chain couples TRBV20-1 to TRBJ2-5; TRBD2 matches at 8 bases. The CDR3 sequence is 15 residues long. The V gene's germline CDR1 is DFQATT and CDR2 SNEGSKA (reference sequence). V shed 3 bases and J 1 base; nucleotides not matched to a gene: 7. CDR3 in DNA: TGCAGTGCTAGCACTGGCGGGGGGATCCAAGAGACCCAGTACTTC. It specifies CSASTGGGIQETQYF.

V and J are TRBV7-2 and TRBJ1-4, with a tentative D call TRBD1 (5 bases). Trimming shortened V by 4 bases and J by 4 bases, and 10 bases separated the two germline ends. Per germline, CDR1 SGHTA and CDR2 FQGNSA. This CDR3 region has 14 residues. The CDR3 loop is CASSSGRGNEKLFF. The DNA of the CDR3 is TGTGCCAGCAGCTCGGGACGGGGTAATGAAAAACTGTTTTTT.

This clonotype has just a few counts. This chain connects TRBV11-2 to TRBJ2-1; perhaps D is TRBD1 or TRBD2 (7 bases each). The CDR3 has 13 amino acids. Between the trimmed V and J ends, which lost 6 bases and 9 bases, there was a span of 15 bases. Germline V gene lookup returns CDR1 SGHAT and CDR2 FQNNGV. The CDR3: CASRAQGGFEQFF. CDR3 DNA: TGTGCCAGCAGAGCTCAGGGGGGGTTTGAGCAGTTCTTC.

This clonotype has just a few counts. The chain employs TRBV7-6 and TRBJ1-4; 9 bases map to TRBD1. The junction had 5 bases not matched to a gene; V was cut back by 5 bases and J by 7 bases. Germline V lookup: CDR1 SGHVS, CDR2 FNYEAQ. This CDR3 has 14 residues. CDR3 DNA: TGTGCCAGCAGCAAGGACAGGGGTGGTGAAAAACTGTTTTTT. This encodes CASSKDRGGEKLFF.